The 11 T cell receptor beta chains reported below all come from one sample, sequenced in a study of T cell responses to AZD1222 COVID-19 vaccine. Using immunoSEQ multiplex PCR, the repertoire was profiled, and TCRdb retains in-frame clones only, with some absent. The sample gives 110,000 to 150,000 clones, about 90% of which show up once; roughly 3.5% is in the top ten. Sequencing was performed on peripheral blood, taken 28 days after the second AZD1222 dose. These receptors came from an adult who received the AZD1222 COVID-19 vaccine.

The CDR3, as DNA: TGTGCCAGCAGTTCGGACCTGAAGGGCTATGGCTACACCTTC. Amino acids: CASSSDLKGYGYTF. V and J are TRBV5-4 and TRBJ1-2; D gene unclear. This CDR3 is built from 14 residues. CDR1 and CDR2 from the germline V gene are SGHNT and YYREEE (reference sequence). Trimming removed 5 bases from V and 4 bases from J, with 15 bases in between.

V gene TRBV6-5 combines with J gene TRBJ2-2; perhaps TRBD2 as D (6 bases). The V and J ends lost 2 bases and 7 bases respectively, with 14 bases between them. This CDR3 is built from 15 residues. Germline V gene lookup returns CDR1 MNHEY and CDR2 SVGAGI. The CDR3 region has the DNA TGTGCCAGCAGTTACGGTCGAGTCGGGGGCGGGGAGCTGTTTTTT. Translating it yields CASSYGRVGGGELFF.

The J gene is TRBJ2-2, the V gene TRBV15; 7 positions match TRBD1. Germline assignment: CDR1 LNHNV and CDR2 YYDKDF (reference sequence). This CDR3 has 15 amino acids. After removal of 4 bases from V and 4 bases from J, the junction contained 6 bases not matched to a gene. The CDR3 is CATSKETGTTGELFF. The CDR3 nucleotides are TGTGCCACCAGCAAAGAGACAGGGACCACCGGGGAGCTGTTTTTT.

The gene calls are TRBV7-9 and TRBJ2-5; D tentatively reads TRBD1 or TRBD2 (6 bases each). V shed 0 bases and J shed 2 bases, with 13 bases lying between them. The CDR3 is 16 residues long. Germline CDR1 is SEHNR and CDR2 is FQNEAQ (reference sequence). The CDR3 DNA reads TGTGCCAGCAGCTTAGCGATCAGGGGAGGTCAAGAGACCCAGTACTTC. This sequence encodes CASSLAIRGGQETQYF. The full variable domain, in which reference TRBV7-9 and TRBJ2-5 provide the parts outside the CDR3, is DTGVSQNPRHKITKRGQNVTFRCDPISEHNRLYWYRQTLGQGPEFLTYFQNEAQLEKSRLLSDRFSAERPKGSFSTLEIQRTEQGDSAMYLCASSLAIRGGQETQYFGPGTRLLVL.

The chain is built from TRBV4-1 and TRBJ2-5; D is uncertain. V lost 1 base, J lost 1 base, and 10 bases lay in between. The CDR3 sequence is 15 residues long. In germline, CDR1 is MGHRA, CDR2 YSYEKL. In DNA form, the CDR3 reads TGCGCCAGCAGCCAAGTGGTAAACTTCCAAGAGACCCAGTACTTC. Residues: CASSQVVNFQETQYF.

The chain carries TRBV10-2 and TRBJ1-6; tentative D call: TRBD1 (5 bases). Between the trimmed V and J ends, which lost 2 bases and 2 bases, there was a span of 7 bases. This CDR3 has 15 amino acids. The germline gives CDR1 WSHSY, CDR2 SAAADI. The CDR3 sequence is CASSEDSPYNSPLHF. In nucleotides, the CDR3 is TGCGCCAGCAGTGAGGACAGTCCCTATAATTCACCCCTCCACTTT.

The chain recombines TRBV3-1 (or the pseudogene TRBV3-2) with TRBJ2-2; D is tentatively TRBD1 or TRBD2 (5 bases each). The CDR3 extends over 16 amino acids. With 7 bases removed from V and 3 bases from J, the gap between germline ends came to 18 bases. Germline V CDR1 and CDR2: LGHDT, YNNKEL (reference sequence). The CDR3 region has the DNA TGTGCCAGCACCCCAAACGGGGCGAGAGACACCGGGGAGCTGTTTTTT. This encodes CASTPNGARDTGELFF.

The V and J genes are TRBV28 and TRBJ1-4, with D tentatively TRBD1 (5 bases). The V and J ends lost 6 bases and 5 bases respectively, with 10 bases between them. Germline V CDR1 and CDR2: MDHEN, SYDVKM. This CDR3 is 13 amino acids long. CDR3 sequence (DNA): TGTGCCAGCAGGAGGGACGGCAATGAAAAACTGTTTTTT. Its translation is CASRRDGNEKLFF.

CDR3 sequence: CSASNRGGYTF. In DNA form, the CDR3 reads TGCAGTGCTAGCAACAGGGGTGGCTACACCTTC. This sequence joins TRBV20-1 and TRBJ1-2; 7 bases map to TRBD1. V trimming: 3 bases; J trimming: 7 bases; junction bases outside the gene matches: 2. Germline V CDR1 and CDR2: DFQATT, SNEGSKA (reference sequence). This CDR3 is 11 amino acids long.

This chain links TRBV10-3 with TRBJ2-1; 13 bases are a match to TRBD2. The trim removed 3 bases at V and 10 bases at J, leaving 12 bases unmatched. Per germline, CDR1 ENHRY and CDR2 SYGVKD. This CDR3 contains 17 residues. In nucleotides, the CDR3 is TGTGCCATCAGTGATCTTGGACTAGCGGGAGTTGAGGTAGAGCAGTTCTTC. Translation: CAISDLGLAGVEVEQFF.

This chain joins TRBV3-1 (or the pseudogene TRBV3-2) and TRBJ1-1, with D possibly being TRBD1 (6 bases). Per the germline V gene, CDR1 is LGHDT and CDR2 is YNNKEL (reference sequence). Deletions cut 5 bases from V and 0 bases from J, with 13 bases between. The CDR3 loop spans 15 amino acids. Written as DNA, the CDR3 is TGTGCCAGCAGCTACGGGGACAACATGAACACTGAAGCTTTCTTT. Translating gives CASSYGDNMNTEAFF.